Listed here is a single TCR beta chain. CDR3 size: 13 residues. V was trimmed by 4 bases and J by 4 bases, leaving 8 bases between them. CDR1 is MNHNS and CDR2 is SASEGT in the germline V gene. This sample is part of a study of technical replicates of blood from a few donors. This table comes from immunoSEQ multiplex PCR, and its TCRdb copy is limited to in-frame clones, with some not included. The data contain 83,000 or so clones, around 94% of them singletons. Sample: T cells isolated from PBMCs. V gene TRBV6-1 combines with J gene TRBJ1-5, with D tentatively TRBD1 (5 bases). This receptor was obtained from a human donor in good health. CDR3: CASSVDRNQPQHF. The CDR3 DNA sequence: TGTGCCAGCAGTGTTGACAGAAATCAGCCCCAGCATTTT.